The following is a TCR beta chain sequence with its context. The record originates from a study of human T cells and chemical hapten exposure. Turning to the study itself: How much TCR each sample yielded varied, mostly because pooled library volumes differed slightly.

The time point denotes: pre-sensitization, week 0. Treatment defined: therapeutic diphenylcyclopropenone sensitization with weekly scalp DPC. Germline-derived CDR1 and CDR2 are SQVTM and ANQGSEA. Between the trimmed V and J ends, which lost 1 base and 2 bases, there was a span of 5 bases. This CDR3 has 12 amino acids. The library labeled individual cDNA molecules by adding unique molecular identifiers to them. From the RACE reads, TCRdb called clonotypes with MiXCR, one entry per CDR3 protein. The repertoire includes around 300,000 distinct CDR3 sequences, 5.5% of them detected once, and over 7% sits in the top ten.

The sequences come from whole blood, collected in connection with sensitization to the hapten diphenylcyclopropenone (DPC). The source is a woman aged 18-30 years with alopecia areata. Some clones in this sample may be carry-over from other donors' samples. The rearrangement uses TRBV29-1 and TRBJ1-1; D call uncertain. The CDR3 nucleotides read TGCAGCGTTGAAGCTCCCAACACTGAAGCTTTCTTT. Translation gives CSVEAPNTEAFF.